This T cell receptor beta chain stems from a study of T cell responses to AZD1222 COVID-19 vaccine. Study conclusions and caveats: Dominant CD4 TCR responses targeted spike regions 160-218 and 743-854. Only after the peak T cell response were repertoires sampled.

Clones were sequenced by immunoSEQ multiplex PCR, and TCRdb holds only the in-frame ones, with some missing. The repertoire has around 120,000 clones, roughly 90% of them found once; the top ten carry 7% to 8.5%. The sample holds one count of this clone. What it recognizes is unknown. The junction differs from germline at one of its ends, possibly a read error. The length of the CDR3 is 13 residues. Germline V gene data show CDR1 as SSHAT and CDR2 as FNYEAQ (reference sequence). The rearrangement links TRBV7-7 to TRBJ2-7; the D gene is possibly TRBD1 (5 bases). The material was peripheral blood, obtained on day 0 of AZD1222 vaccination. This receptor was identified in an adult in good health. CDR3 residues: CASSLAGSYEQYF. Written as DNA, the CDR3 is TGTGCTAGCAGCTTAGCAGGGTCGTACGAGCAGTACTTC.